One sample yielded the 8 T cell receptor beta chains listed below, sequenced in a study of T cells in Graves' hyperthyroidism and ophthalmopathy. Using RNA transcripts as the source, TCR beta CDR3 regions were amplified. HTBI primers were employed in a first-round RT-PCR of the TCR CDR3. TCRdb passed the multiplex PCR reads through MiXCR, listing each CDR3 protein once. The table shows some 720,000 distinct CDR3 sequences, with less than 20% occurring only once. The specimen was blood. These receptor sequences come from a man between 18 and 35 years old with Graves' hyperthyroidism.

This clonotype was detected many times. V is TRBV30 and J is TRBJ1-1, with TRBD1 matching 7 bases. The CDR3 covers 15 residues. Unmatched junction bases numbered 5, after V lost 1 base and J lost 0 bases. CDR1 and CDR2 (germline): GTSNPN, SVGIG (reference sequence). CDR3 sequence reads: CAWSGQGSMNTEAFF. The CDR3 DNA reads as TGTGCCTGGAGTGGACAGGGAAGTATGAACACTGAAGCTTTCTTT.

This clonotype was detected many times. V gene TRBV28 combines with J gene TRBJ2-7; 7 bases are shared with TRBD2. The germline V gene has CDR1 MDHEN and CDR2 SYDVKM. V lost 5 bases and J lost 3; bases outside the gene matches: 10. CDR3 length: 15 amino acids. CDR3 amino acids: CASSNPSGPYYEQYF. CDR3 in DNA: TGTGCCAGCAGTAACCCTAGCGGACCTTACTACGAGCAGTACTTC. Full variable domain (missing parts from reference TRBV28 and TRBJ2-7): DVKVTQSSRYLVKRTGEKVFLECVQDMDHENMFWYRQDPGLGLRLIYFSYDVKMKEKGDIPEGYSVSREKKERFSLILESASTNQTSMYLCASSNPSGPYYEQYFGPGTRLTVT.

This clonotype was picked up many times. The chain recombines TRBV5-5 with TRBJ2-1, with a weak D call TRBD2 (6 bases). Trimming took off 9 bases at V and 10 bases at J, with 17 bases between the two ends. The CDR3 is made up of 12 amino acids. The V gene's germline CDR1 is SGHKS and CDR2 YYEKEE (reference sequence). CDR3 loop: CATNRDSREQFF. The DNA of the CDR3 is TGTGCCACCAACCGGGACTCGCGGGAGCAGTTCTTC.

CDR3 sequence: CASSSEDRRQQFF. CDR3 DNA sequence: TGTGCCAGCAGCTCAGAGGACAGAAGACAGCAGTTCTTC. This chain uses TRBV7-9 with TRBJ2-1; TRBD1 is a possible D gene (6 bases). V was clipped by 4 bases and J by 11 bases, with 15 bases between them. The CDR3 extends over 13 amino acids. In germline, CDR1 is SEHNR, CDR2 FQNEAQ (reference sequence).

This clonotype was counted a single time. The CDR3 region is CASSEYTGKETQYF. The DNA for the CDR3 is TGTGCCAGCAGTGAATACACAGGGAAAGAGACCCAGTACTTC. The rearrangement joins TRBV25-1 to TRBJ2-5; TRBD1 is a possible D gene (6 bases). The CDR3 has 14 residues. The ends were cut back, 0 bases at V and 3 bases at J, with 8 bases in the middle. CDR1 is MGHDK, CDR2 SYGVNS, per germline.

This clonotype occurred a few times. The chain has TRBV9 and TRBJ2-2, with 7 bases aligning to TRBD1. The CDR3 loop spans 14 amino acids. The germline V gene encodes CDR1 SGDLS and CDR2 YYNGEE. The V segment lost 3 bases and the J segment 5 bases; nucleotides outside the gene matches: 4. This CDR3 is CASSAHRGTGELFF. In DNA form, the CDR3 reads TGTGCCAGCAGCGCCCACAGGGGAACCGGGGAGCTGTTTTTT. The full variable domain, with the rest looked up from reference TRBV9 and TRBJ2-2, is DSGVTQTPKHLITATGQRVTLRCSPRSGDLSVYWYQQSLDQGLQFLIQYYNGEERAKGNILERFSAQQFPDLHSELNLSSLELGDSALYFCASSAHRGTGELFFGEGSRLTVL.

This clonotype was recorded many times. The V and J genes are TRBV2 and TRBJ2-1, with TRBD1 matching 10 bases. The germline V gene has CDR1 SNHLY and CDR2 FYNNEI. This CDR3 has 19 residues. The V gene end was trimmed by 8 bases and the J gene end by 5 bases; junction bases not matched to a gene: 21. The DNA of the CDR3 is TGTGCCAGCGCTCGGGACAGGGGAGACCCATGGGGCAGAGACAATGAGCAGTTCTTC. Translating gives CASARDRGDPWGRDNEQFF.

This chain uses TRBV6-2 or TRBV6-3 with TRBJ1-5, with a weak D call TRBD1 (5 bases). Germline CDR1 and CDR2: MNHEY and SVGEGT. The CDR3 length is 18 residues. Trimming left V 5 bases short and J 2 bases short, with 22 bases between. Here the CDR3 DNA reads TGTGCCAGCAGTCCTGGGACCGGGGGAGCCACTCGCAATCAGCCCCAGCATTTT. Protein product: CASSPGTGGATRNQPQHF.